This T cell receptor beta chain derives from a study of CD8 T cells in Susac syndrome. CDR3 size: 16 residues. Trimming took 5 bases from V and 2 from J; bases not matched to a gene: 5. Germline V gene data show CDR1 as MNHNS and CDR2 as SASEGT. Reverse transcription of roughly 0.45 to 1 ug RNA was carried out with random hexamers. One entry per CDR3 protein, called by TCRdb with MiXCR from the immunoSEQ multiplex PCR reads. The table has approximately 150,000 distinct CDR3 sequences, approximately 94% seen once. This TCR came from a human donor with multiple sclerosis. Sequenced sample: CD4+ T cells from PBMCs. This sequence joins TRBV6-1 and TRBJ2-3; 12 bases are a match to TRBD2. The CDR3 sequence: CASSILAGGPTDTQYF. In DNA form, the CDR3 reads TGTGCCAGCAGTATCCTAGCGGGAGGGCCCACAGATACGCAGTATTTT.